The rows below give T cell receptor beta chains drawn from one sample of a study of cytomegalovirus exposure and HLA in healthy donors. Repertoires were generated with immunoSEQ multiplex PCR, while TCRdb's copy carries only in-frame clones and drops some. The sample records about 95,000 clones, 75% to 85% being singletons. Sequenced sample: PBMCs. These TCRs come from a woman between 40 and 55 years old in good health and CMV-seronegative. The CDR3 runs from the conserved cysteine through the conserved F or W. Fields, in order: CDR3 DNA, CDR3 protein, V gene, clone size, J gene, D gene. D genes are given only for firm matches. For some rows the clone size is stated as once, few or many, or as a class when expanded; others skip it.

cdr3_nt: TGTGCCAGCAGAGGACACTCTTCTTTCAATGAGCAGTTCTTC; cdr3_aa: CASRGHSSFNEQFF; v_call: TRBV5-6; clone_size: .; j_call: TRBJ2-1; d_call: .
cdr3_nt: TGTGCCATCAGTGAAGGGACTGTGGGAGGCTACACCTTC; cdr3_aa: CAISEGTVGGYTF; v_call: TRBV10-3; clone_size: .; j_call: TRBJ1-2; d_call: .
cdr3_nt: TGCGCCAGCAGCTTGGGAGGGGGACACTCCTACGAGCAGTACTTC; cdr3_aa: CASSLGGGHSYEQYF; v_call: TRBV5-1; clone_size: .; j_call: TRBJ2-7; d_call: .
cdr3_nt: TGTGCCAGCGGGAGACAGGGGTTGACTGAAGCTTTCTTT; cdr3_aa: CASGRQGLTEAFF; v_call: TRBV2; clone_size: few; j_call: TRBJ1-1; d_call: TRBD1
cdr3_nt: TGTGCCAGCAGCTCGCTTACAGGGGGCCTTCTCGAGCAGTACTTC; cdr3_aa: CASSSLTGGLLEQYF; v_call: TRBV11-2; clone_size: .; j_call: TRBJ2-7; d_call: TRBD1
cdr3_nt: TGCAGCGTTGAAAAAACTAGCGGGGGGGTCTACAATGAGCAGTTCTTC; cdr3_aa: CSVEKTSGGVYNEQFF; v_call: TRBV29-1; clone_size: .; j_call: TRBJ2-1; d_call: TRBD2
cdr3_nt: TGTGCCAGCAGCTTGGGGGTCGGGAGCACTGAAGCTTTCTTT; cdr3_aa: CASSLGVGSTEAFF; v_call: TRBV5-6; clone_size: .; j_call: TRBJ1-1; d_call: .
cdr3_nt: TGCGCCAGCAGCATCCTTAGCGGGGATGGCGGCAAGCAGTACTTC; cdr3_aa: CASSILSGDGGKQYF; v_call: TRBV5-1; clone_size: .; j_call: TRBJ2-7; d_call: TRBD2
cdr3_nt: TGCGCCAGCAGCCCCCCGGGCAGCGGGATCTATGGCTACACCTTC; cdr3_aa: CASSPPGSGIYGYTF; v_call: TRBV5-1; clone_size: .; j_call: TRBJ1-2; d_call: .
cdr3_nt: TGTGCCAGCAGCTCCCAGACAGATTTAAATTCACCCCTCCACTTT; cdr3_aa: CASSSQTDLNSPLHF; v_call: TRBV7-2; clone_size: .; j_call: TRBJ1-6; d_call: .
cdr3_nt: TGTGCCAGCAGCTCCTCCCTGGGGGGGTTTAATGAAAAACTGTTTTTT; cdr3_aa: CASSSSLGGFNEKLFF; v_call: TRBV7-9; clone_size: .; j_call: TRBJ1-4; d_call: .
cdr3_nt: TGTGCCAGCAGGACCACAGGGGGCTCCTACGAGCAGTACTTC; cdr3_aa: CASRTTGGSYEQYF; v_call: TRBV7-2; clone_size: few; j_call: TRBJ2-7; d_call: TRBD1
cdr3_nt: TGCAGCGCCCTGGGTGAGGGGGCATTGAGTGTTGCTTTCTTT; cdr3_aa: CSALGEGALSVAFF; v_call: TRBV29-1; clone_size: .; j_call: TRBJ1-1; d_call: TRBD1
cdr3_nt: TGTGCCAGCAGGAGGACAGGGGAAGGCTACACCTTC; cdr3_aa: CASRRTGEGYTF; v_call: TRBV6-1; clone_size: .; j_call: TRBJ1-2; d_call: TRBD1
cdr3_nt: TGTGCCAGCAGCCCACAAAGGGGCGGGGGAGAACAGTTCTTC; cdr3_aa: CASSPQRGGGEQFF; v_call: TRBV7-3; clone_size: .; j_call: TRBJ2-1; d_call: TRBD2
cdr3_nt: TGTGCCTGGAGTACCCCGGGACAGGTCTATGGCTACACCTTC; cdr3_aa: CAWSTPGQVYGYTF; v_call: TRBV30; clone_size: .; j_call: TRBJ1-2; d_call: TRBD1
cdr3_nt: TGTGCCAGCAGCTTCTATGTTGGACAGTATAGCAATCAGCCCCAGCATTTT; cdr3_aa: CASSFYVGQYSNQPQHF; v_call: TRBV5-8; clone_size: few; j_call: TRBJ1-5; d_call: .
cdr3_nt: TGTGCCAGCAGCTTACTCCCAGGGTCCCACGGCTACACCTTC; cdr3_aa: CASSLLPGSHGYTF; v_call: TRBV7-3; clone_size: once; j_call: TRBJ1-2; d_call: .
cdr3_nt: TGCGCCAGCAGCCTCACCACAGGGGGAGTCAACGAGCAGTACTTC; cdr3_aa: CASSLTTGGVNEQYF; v_call: TRBV4-1; clone_size: few; j_call: TRBJ2-7; d_call: TRBD1
cdr3_nt: TGTGCCAGCAGCTTTGGTGGTAGCGGGTCCGCTGGGGATACGCAGTATTTT; cdr3_aa: CASSFGGSGSAGDTQYF; v_call: TRBV5-6; clone_size: few; j_call: TRBJ2-3; d_call: TRBD2
cdr3_nt: TGTGCCAGCAGCAAGGGGACAGGGGAGGATTGGACTGAAGCTTTCTTT; cdr3_aa: CASSKGTGEDWTEAFF; v_call: TRBV21-1; clone_size: .; j_call: TRBJ1-1; d_call: .
cdr3_nt: TGTGCCAGCAGCAAAGCAGGGGACGAGCAGTACTTC; cdr3_aa: CASSKAGDEQYF; v_call: TRBV9; clone_size: .; j_call: TRBJ2-7; d_call: .
cdr3_nt: TGTGCCAGCAGTTCAGATCAGCCCCAGCATTTT; cdr3_aa: CASSSDQPQHF; v_call: TRBV2; clone_size: .; j_call: TRBJ1-5; d_call: .
cdr3_nt: TGTGCCAGCACCTTGAGCGGTTCCCGCACAGATACGCAGTATTTT; cdr3_aa: CASTLSGSRTDTQYF; v_call: TRBV11-2; clone_size: .; j_call: TRBJ2-3; d_call: .